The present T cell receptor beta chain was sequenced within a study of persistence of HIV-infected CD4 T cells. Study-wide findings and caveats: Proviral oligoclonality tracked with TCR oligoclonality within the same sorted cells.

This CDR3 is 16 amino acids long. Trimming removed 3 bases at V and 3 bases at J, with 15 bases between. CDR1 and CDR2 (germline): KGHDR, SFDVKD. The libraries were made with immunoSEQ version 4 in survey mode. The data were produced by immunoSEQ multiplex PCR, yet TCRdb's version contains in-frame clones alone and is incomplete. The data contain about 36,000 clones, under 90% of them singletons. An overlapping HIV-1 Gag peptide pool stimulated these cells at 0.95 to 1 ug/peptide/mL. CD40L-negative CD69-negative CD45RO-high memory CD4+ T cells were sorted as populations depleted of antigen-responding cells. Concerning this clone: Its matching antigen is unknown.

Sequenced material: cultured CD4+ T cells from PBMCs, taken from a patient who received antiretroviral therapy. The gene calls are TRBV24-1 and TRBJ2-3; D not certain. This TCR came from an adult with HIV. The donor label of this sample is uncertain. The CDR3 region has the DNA TGTGCCACCAGTGATCCCCGTGAGACGGTAACAGATACGCAGTATTTT. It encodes CATSDPRETVTDTQYF.